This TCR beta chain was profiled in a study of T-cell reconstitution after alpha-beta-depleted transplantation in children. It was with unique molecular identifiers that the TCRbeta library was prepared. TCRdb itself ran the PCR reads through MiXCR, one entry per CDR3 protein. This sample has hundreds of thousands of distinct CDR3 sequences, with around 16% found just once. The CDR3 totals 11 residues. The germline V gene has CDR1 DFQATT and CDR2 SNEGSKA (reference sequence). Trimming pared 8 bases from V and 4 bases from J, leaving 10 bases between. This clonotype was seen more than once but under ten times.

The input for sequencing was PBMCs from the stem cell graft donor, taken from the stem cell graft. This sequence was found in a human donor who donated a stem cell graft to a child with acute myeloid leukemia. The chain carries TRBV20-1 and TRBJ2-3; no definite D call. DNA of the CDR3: TGCAGTCAATATGGTGCAGATACGCAGTATTTT. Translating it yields CSQYGADTQYF.